What follows is one TCR beta chain and its context. With V trimmed by 5 bases and J by 4 bases, 6 bases remained unmatched. Germline V gene data show CDR1 as SEHNR and CDR2 as FQNEAQ (reference sequence). CDR3 length: 16 residues. The sample belongs to a study of blood T cell repertoires in COVID-19. Study background: Both acute and convalescent COVID-19 samples were obtained from the United States, Italy and Spain.

Individuals aged roughly 18 to 95 years were recruited from about two dozen US areas. Grouping used clinical history reported by participants in a survey and questionnaire. Authors' data handling: How many nucleated cells were present was estimated from reference gene primer amplification. Produced via immunoSEQ multiplex PCR; TCRdb's table is partial and in-frame only. The V and J calls and clone size were taken over from that table, and D and trimming were inferred from the DNA. The sample yields hundreds of thousands of clones, roughly 85% seen once. The sequencing sample was made of PBMCs or T cells enriched from blood (not recorded which). The V gene is TRBV7-9, the J gene TRBJ2-3; 13 positions match TRBD2. This clonotype was obtained from a woman between 35 and 50 years old who had recovered from COVID-19. CDR3 coding DNA: TGTGCCAGCAGCACAGGACTAGCGGGGGAGGCAGATACGCAGTATTTT. It yields the protein CASSTGLAGEADTQYF.